Listed below are T cell receptor beta chains from one sample, sequenced in a study of shared clonotypes between healthy human individuals. Produced via immunoSEQ multiplex PCR; TCRdb's table is partial and in-frame only. The sample yields about 2,200,000 clones, 85% to 95% seen once. Specimen: naive CD8+ T cells from PBMCs. These receptor sequences come from a man aged 18 to 30 in good health. Some clones in this sample may be carry-over from other donors' samples. The CDR3 runs from the conserved cysteine through the conserved F or W. The D gene is left open where the match is weak. Expanded clones get a size class; other rows say once, few or many, or leave the size out.

TRBJ1-1 | . | . | TRBV19 | TGTGCCAGTAGATCGGGGAGAGCCACTGAAGCTTTCTTT | CASRSGRATEAFF
TRBJ1-6 | . | TRBD1 | TRBV27 | TGTGCCAGCAGTTTATCAGGGACAGGGAGTCCACCCCTCCACTTT | CASSLSGTGSPPLHF
TRBJ2-7 | . | . | TRBV28 | TGTGCCAGCAGTTTAGGCACGTTTCTGGAGCAGTACTTC | CASSLGTFLEQYF
TRBJ1-5 | . | TRBD1 | TRBV27 | TGTGCCAGCAGTTGGACAGGGAAAGGTCAGCCCCAGCATTTT | CASSWTGKGQPQHF
TRBJ2-5 | . | . | TRBV7-8 | TGTGCCAGCAGCCCCAAGGGACGTTCGACCCAGGAGACCCAGTACTTC | CASSPKGRSTQETQYF
TRBJ1-1 | . | . | TRBV6-1 | TGTGCCAGCACCAGAGCGAGGGGGGGCGGAACTGAAGCTTTCTTT | CASTRARGGGTEAFF
TRBJ1-6 | . | TRBD1 | TRBV6-5 | TGTGCCAGCAGCTGGTTTGGGACAGGGACTTCACCCCTCCACTTT | CASSWFGTGTSPLHF
TRBJ2-2 | . | TRBD1 | TRBV10-3 | TGTGCCATCAGCACTTATGGACAGGGGGCATTCGGAAGAGCCGGGGAGCTGTTTTTT | CAISTYGQGAFGRAGELFF
TRBJ1-2 | . | . | TRBV29-1 | TGCAGCGTTGATGCGCCTATCAATGGCTACACCTTC | CSVDAPINGYTF
TRBJ2-3 | . | . | TRBV7-9 | TGTGCCAGCAGCTTATTAACACCCGCCGATACGCAGTATTTT | CASSLLTPADTQYF
TRBJ2-2 | . | . | TRBV9 | TGTGCCAGCAGCCCCCAGGATCGGCTACCTTCGGGGGGGGAGCTGTTTTTT | CASSPQDRLPSGGELFF
TRBJ2-7 | . | TRBD1 | TRBV19 | TGTGCCAGTAGGACTCCTCCGGGACAGGGGGACGAGCAGTACTTC | CASRTPPGQGDEQYF
TRBJ1-2 | . | TRBD1 | TRBV6-5 | TGTGCCAGCAGTGCAGGGGGAGAGGGCTATGGCTACACCTTC | CASSAGGEGYGYTF
TRBJ1-2 | . | . | TRBV7-8 | TGTGCCAGCAGCTTAGTGGGGGGAGGATCTGGCTACACCTTC | CASSLVGGGSGYTF
TRBJ1-1 | . | . | TRBV6-1 | TGTGCCAGCAGTGAATTGCACGGGGGGAGGGACACTGAAGCTTTCTTT | CASSELHGGRDTEAFF
TRBJ2-1 | . | TRBD1 | TRBV30 | TGTGCCTGGTTCCTCGGGACAGGGTACAATGAGCAGTTCTTC | CAWFLGTGYNEQFF
TRBJ2-5 | . | TRBD2 | TRBV4-3 | TGCGCCAGCAGCCAAGATTTTAGCGGGCTAACGCAAGAGACCCAGTACTTC | CASSQDFSGLTQETQYF
TRBJ1-2 | . | TRBD1 | TRBV6-5 | TGTGCCAGCAGCCCGACAGGGGGTAATGGCTACACCTTC | CASSPTGGNGYTF
TRBJ2-7 | . | TRBD2 | TRBV27 | TGTGCCAGCAGATTATATCCCTGGCAGCGGGAGGGTACCTACGAGCAGTACTTC | CASRLYPWQREGTYEQYF
TRBJ2-7 | once | TRBD1 | TRBV27 | TGTGCCAGCACCACGACAGGGGGGCTAACCTACGAGCAGTACTTC | CASTTTGGLTYEQYF
TRBJ2-3 | . | . | TRBV27 | TGTGCCAGCAGTTTAGGCGGGACTGGACCTAGCACAGATACGCAGTATTTT | CASSLGGTGPSTDTQYF
TRBJ1-1 | . | TRBD1 | TRBV9 | TGTGCCAGTAGAACAGGGGGACCGTACACTGAAGCTTTCTTT | CASRTGGPYTEAFF
TRBJ2-3 | . | TRBD2 | TRBV6-1 | TGTGCCAGCAGTGGGCCACGGACTAGCGGGAGGGCAGATACGCAGTATTTT | CASSGPRTSGRADTQYF
TRBJ2-7 | . | . | TRBV27 | TGTGCCAGCAGTTTGGGAAGAACCTACGAGCAGTACTTC | CASSLGRTYEQYF
TRBJ2-1 | . | . | TRBV7-2 | TGTGCCAGCAGCTTGTGGGCAACCAACTACAATGAGCAGTTCTTC | CASSLWATNYNEQFF
TRBJ2-2 | . | TRBD2 | TRBV5-4 | TGTGCCAGCAGCGGGGGCCTAGCGGGTTTGGGCGCCGGGGAGCTGTTTTTT | CASSGGLAGLGAGELFF
TRBJ2-3 | . | TRBD2 | TRBV4-3 | TGCGCCAGCAGCCAAGCGTCGACTAGCGGTTCCACAGATACGCAGTATTTT | CASSQASTSGSTDTQYF
TRBJ2-1 | . | . | TRBV7-3 | TGTGCCAGCAGCTTGGGTCCGGGGAATGAGCAGTTCTTC | CASSLGPGNEQFF
TRBJ1-1 | . | . | TRBV30 | TGTGCCTGGAGTGACGGGACCCTTGAAGCTTTCTTT | CAWSDGTLEAFF
TRBJ1-1 | . | TRBD1 | TRBV28 | TGTGCCAGCAGTTTCAGGGGGGACTCTGAAGCTTTCTTT | CASSFRGDSEAFF
TRBJ2-7 | . | TRBD2 | TRBV5-6 | TGTGCCAGCAGCCCCGGCTGGAGGCGGGAGGACTACGAGCAGTACTTC | CASSPGWRREDYEQYF
TRBJ2-3 | . | TRBD1 | TRBV5-1 | TGCGCCAGCAGCGCAGGACAGGGGAACACAGATACGCAGTATTTT | CASSAGQGNTDTQYF
TRBJ2-1 | . | TRBD2 | TRBV7-9 | TGTGCCAGCAGCTTAAGGCTAGCGGGCTACAATGAGCAGTTCTTC | CASSLRLAGYNEQFF
TRBJ2-3 | . | . | TRBV6-1 | TGTGCCAGCAGTGACGGGGGTTGGCCGAGCACAGATACGCAGTATTTT | CASSDGGWPSTDTQYF
TRBJ2-7 | once | TRBD2 | TRBV27 | TGTGCCAGCAGTTTACCGGGACTAGCGGGAGTTGAGCAGTACTTC | CASSLPGLAGVEQYF
TRBJ1-1 | few | . | TRBV9 | TGTGCCAGCAGCCTAACAGGTTCTCTGAACACTGAAGCTTTCTTT | CASSLTGSLNTEAFF
TRBJ2-3 | . | TRBD2 | TRBV6-5 | TGTGCCAGCAGCCCCGGACTAGCAATCGCAGATACGCAGTATTTT | CASSPGLAIADTQYF
TRBJ2-7 | . | . | TRBV7-9 | TGTGCCAGCAGCTTGGGGGTGGCCTACGAGCAGTACTTC | CASSLGVAYEQYF
TRBJ1-5 | . | . | TRBV6-5 | TGTGCCAGCAATCAGGGGTGGGGACAGCCCCAGCATTTT | CASNQGWGQPQHF
TRBJ1-2 | . | . | TRBV28 | TGTGCCAGCAGTCTTCAGCCCGGGGGCTATCGGAATGGCTACACCTTC | CASSLQPGGYRNGYTF
TRBJ2-1 | once | . | TRBV7-6 | TGTGCCAGCAGCTTAGCGCCGGGCCCGCCGGATGAGCAGTTCTTC | CASSLAPGPPDEQFF
TRBJ2-7 | . | . | TRBV7-3 | TGTGCCAGCAGCTCGCGGGACAGCTACGAGCAGTACTTC | CASSSRDSYEQYF
TRBJ1-2 | . | TRBD1 | TRBV7-8 | TGTGCCAGCAGCCGTACCCGGGACAGGGGGTATGGCTACACCTTC | CASSRTRDRGYGYTF
TRBJ1-2 | once | . | TRBV4-3 | TGCGCCAGCAGCCAAGATGGCGGTGGCTACACCTTC | CASSQDGGGYTF
TRBJ2-1 | . | TRBD1 | TRBV28 | TGTGCCAGCTGGGGGACAGACTACAATGAGCAGTTCTTC | CASWGTDYNEQFF
TRBJ2-7 | . | . | TRBV6-5 | TGTGCCAGCAAAAAAGGGTTCTCCTACGAGCAGTACTTC | CASKKGFSYEQYF
TRBJ2-7 | . | . | TRBV15 | TGTGCCACCAGCAGGGGGGAAGTATACGAGCAGTACTTC | CATSRGEVYEQYF
TRBJ1-4 | . | . | TRBV28 | TGTGCCAGCAGTTTTTTCGCTGGGTCCACTAATGAAAAACTGTTTTTT | CASSFFAGSTNEKLFF
TRBJ2-7 | . | TRBD2 | TRBV13 | TGTGCCAGCAGCATCGGGAGGACTCACTACGAGCAGTACTTC | CASSIGRTHYEQYF
TRBJ2-1 | . | . | TRBV27 | TGTGCCAGCAGTGCGTTTGGGGGGAATGAGCAGTTCTTC | CASSAFGGNEQFF